The source of this T cell receptor beta chain is a study of T cells in localized non-small cell lung cancer (dated by TCRdb to between 2020 and 2021). At the level of the whole study: T cell repertoires of a few hundred early-stage NSCLC patients were analyzed, with tumors being compared against uninvolved tumor-adjacent lungs. A mean age of approximately 70 years was recorded for the NSCLC patients, of whom approximately 130 were male and about 100 were female. The cohort consisted of 200 to 300 treatment-naive NSCLC patients whose localized lung tumors had been resected. Study-wide conclusions, independent of this receptor: Because multi-region tumor sequencing was not performed, intratumor heterogeneity could not be ruled out. Of the top 100 tumor clones, a median of 57 were detected in paired uninvolved adjacent lung; roughly 26 were also among that lung's top 100. Longer overall survival was associated with higher T cell density in blood, whereas shorter survival was associated with higher clonality in adjacent lung. Because the study design was exploratory, TCR variables were selected using unadjusted p-values without false-discovery rate correction. The highest T cell clonality was observed in uninvolved tumor-adjacent lung, where clonality exceeded that of tumor, suggesting that antigenic responses were more focused in uninvolved tumor-adjacent lung.

The immunoSEQ Assay was used to sequence TCR beta CDR3 regions from DNA. From the authors' description of their analysis: T cell density was computed as TCR beta template counts normalized to usable DNA estimated by amplifying housekeeping genes. Richness was estimated with the preseqR package, extrapolating to 400,000 templates for PBMC samples and 120,000 templates for tissue samples. Clonality was calculated as one minus Pielou's evenness. To identify tissue-enriched TCRs, differential abundance testing was run on productive amino-acid clonotypes with a minimum total count of 5 and an alpha of 0.1. The Jaccard Index and the Morisita Overlap Index were used to measure how much the repertoires overlapped between compartments. GLIPH grouped TCR beta CDR3s together with public tetramer-defined viral CDR3s, and a viral motif had to include at least three viral sequences and also show V-gene enrichment. TCRdb's version of the immuneACCESS table is confined to in-frame rearrangements and falls short of the full clone set. An unresolved V gene accounts for under half of the shortfall where checked; the remainder is of unknown origin. Clone size and the V and J calls come from that table; the DNA yielded D and trimming. Across this sample there are roughly 67,000 clones, with approximately 85% seen only once. Together, the top ten hold 13% of the sample.

At diagnosis, peripheral blood, uninvolved tumor-adjacent lung and tumor were collected and were preserved as a mix of fresh-frozen and FFPE material. For TCR repertoire profiling, blood samples were analyzed as peripheral blood mononuclear cells. V lost 0 bases and J lost 1 base; the stretch between them is 11 bases long. The germline V gene (reference sequence) provides CDR1 SGHNT and CDR2 YYREEE. The CDR3 contains 16 residues, cysteine and phenylalanine counted. Of all the DNA, just the CDR3 is kept, 48 bases in frame from base 1. Remarks on this clone: This receptor's antigen is unknown. Per-base qualities were not stored, and no clone one base away is much larger.

Sequencing used peripheral blood, obtained before any cancer treatment. Rearrangement joined TRBV5-4 to TRBJ2-1; a tentative D match to TRBD1 spans 6 bases. The receptor was isolated from a female donor older than 55 with stage I lung adenocarcinoma. The CDR3 protein is CASSLGGQGSYNEQFF. In nucleotides, the sequence is TGTGCCAGCAGCTTGGGAGGGCAGGGGTCCTACAATGAGCAGTTCTTC.